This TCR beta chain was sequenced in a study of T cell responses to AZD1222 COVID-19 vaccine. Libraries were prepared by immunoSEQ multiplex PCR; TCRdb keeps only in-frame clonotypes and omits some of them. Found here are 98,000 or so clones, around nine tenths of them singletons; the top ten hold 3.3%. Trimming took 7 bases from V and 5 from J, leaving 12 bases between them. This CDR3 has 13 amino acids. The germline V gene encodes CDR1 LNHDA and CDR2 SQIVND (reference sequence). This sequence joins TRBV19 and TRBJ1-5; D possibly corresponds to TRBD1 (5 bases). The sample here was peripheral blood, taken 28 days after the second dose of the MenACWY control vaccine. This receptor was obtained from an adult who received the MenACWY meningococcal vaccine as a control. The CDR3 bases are TGTGCCAGTACGACGGGGGGGGATCAGCCCCAGCATTTT. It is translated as CASTTGGDQPQHF.